This T cell receptor (beta chain) is from a study of shared clonotypes between healthy human individuals. This table comes from immunoSEQ multiplex PCR, and its TCRdb copy is limited to in-frame clones, with some not included. The sample lists around 1.1 million clones; about 84% were seen once. This CDR3 spans 20 amino acids. Germline V CDR1 and CDR2: SGHNT, YYREEE (reference sequence). The V and J ends lost 4 bases and 0 bases, in that order; junction bases with no gene match: 14. The rearrangement joins TRBV5-4 to TRBJ2-2; 11 bases are a match to TRBD1. The specimen sequenced was memory CD4+ T cells from PBMCs. The subset is: CD45RA-negative fraction. The sequence came from a man aged 18 to 29 in good health. Some clones in this sample may be carry-over from other donors' samples. The chain's CDR3 is CASSRSRGTGGSPNTGELFF. Here the CDR3 DNA reads TGTGCCAGCAGCAGGTCCCGAGGGACAGGGGGTAGTCCGAACACCGGGGAGCTGTTTTTT. Looking up the rest from reference TRBV5-4 and TRBJ2-2 gives the full variable domain: ETGVTQSPTHLIKTRGQQVTLRCSSQSGHNTVSWYQQALGQGPQFIFQYYREEENGRGNFPPRFSGLQFPNYSSELNVNALELDDSALYLCASSRSRGTGGSPNTGELFFGEGSRLTVL.